This TCR beta chain was retrieved from a study of T cells of healthy individuals. In this sample, this clonotype turned up many times. TCRdb re-derived calls from the 5' RACE reads in MiXCR, one entry per CDR3 protein. The sample shows about 96,000 distinct CDR3 sequences, approximately 16% of them seen only once. From germline, CDR1 is SQVTM and CDR2 ANQGSEA. V was pared by 0 bases and J by 2 bases, with 8 bases between. This CDR3 comprises 15 residues. The rearrangement joins TRBV29-1 to TRBJ2-6; the D gene is possibly TRBD2 (5 bases). The source of this sequence is a human donor in good health. CDR3 protein: CSVEDPGTGANVLTF. The DNA of the CDR3 is TGCAGCGTTGAAGATCCGGGGACTGGGGCCAACGTCCTGACTTTC.